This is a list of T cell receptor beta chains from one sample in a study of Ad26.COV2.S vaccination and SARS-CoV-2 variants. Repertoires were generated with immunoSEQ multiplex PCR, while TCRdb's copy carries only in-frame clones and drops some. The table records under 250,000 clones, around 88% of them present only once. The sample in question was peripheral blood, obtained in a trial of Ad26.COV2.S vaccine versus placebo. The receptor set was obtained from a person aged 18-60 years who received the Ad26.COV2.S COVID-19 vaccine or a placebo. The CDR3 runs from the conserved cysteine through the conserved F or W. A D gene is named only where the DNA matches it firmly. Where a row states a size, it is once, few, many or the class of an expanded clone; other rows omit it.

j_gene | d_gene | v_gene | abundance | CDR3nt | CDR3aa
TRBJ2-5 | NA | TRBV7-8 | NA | TGTGCCAGCACCCCGGGCGGGTCCCAAGAGACCCAGTACTTC | CASTPGGSQETQYF
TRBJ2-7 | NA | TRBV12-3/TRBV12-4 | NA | TGTGCCAGCACCCGGGGCCATTCCTACGAGCAGTACTTC | CASTRGHSYEQYF
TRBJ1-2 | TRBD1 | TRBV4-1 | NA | TGCGCCAGCAGCCAAACAGGGGGCGAAGGCTACACCTTC | CASSQTGGEGYTF
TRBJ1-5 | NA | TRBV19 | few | TGTGCCAGTAGTTTTGACAGGATGAGCAATCAGCCCCAGCATTTT | CASSFDRMSNQPQHF
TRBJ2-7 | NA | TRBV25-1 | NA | TGTGCCAGCGCTCCCCGGGGATCGATACTCTACGAGCAGTACTTC | CASAPRGSILYEQYF
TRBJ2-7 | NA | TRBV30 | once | TGTGCCTGGAGTGTGGGCGGAACCGCCTACGAGCAGTACTTC | CAWSVGGTAYEQYF
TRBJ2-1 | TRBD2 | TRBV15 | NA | TGTGCCACCAGCATCAGACGGGGGGGCAGAGATGAGCAGTTCTTC | CATSIRRGGRDEQFF
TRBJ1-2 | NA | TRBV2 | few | TGTGCCAGCAGTGCCAGTCCAGTCTATGGCTACACCTTC | CASSASPVYGYTF
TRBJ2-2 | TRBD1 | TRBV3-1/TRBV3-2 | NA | TGTGCCAGCAGCCCCTACCCGGGACAGGGGGCTCATCGGATAGCCGGGGAGCTGTTTTTT | CASSPYPGQGAHRIAGELFF
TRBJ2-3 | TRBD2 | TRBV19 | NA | TGTGCCAGTAGATCGATGGTAGTAGCGGGCAGCACAGATACGCAGTATTTT | CASRSMVVAGSTDTQYF
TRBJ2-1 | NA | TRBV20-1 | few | TGCAGTGGGCATCTCTACAATGAGCAGTTCTTC | CSGHLYNEQFF
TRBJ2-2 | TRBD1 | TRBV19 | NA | TGTGCCAGTAGTTTAAAACGTGGGGGGACAGGGAACACCGGGGAGCTGTTTTTT | CASSLKRGGTGNTGELFF
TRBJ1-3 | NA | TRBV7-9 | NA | TGTGCCAGCCAGGACTACTCTGGAAACACCATATATTTT | CASQDYSGNTIYF
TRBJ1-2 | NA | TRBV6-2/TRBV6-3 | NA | TGTGCCAGCAGTAGAAGGGGGGAAGGAGGCGGCTACACCTTC | CASSRRGEGGGYTF
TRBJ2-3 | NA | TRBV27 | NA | TGTGCCAGCAAACACACAGATACGCAGTATTTT | CASKHTDTQYF
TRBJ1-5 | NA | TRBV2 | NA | TGTGCCAGCAGTGAACGGGTTAGCAATCAGCCCCAGCATTTT | CASSERVSNQPQHF
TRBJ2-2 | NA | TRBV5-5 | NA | TGTGCCAGCAGTAATAAGGGAAACACCGGGGAGCTGTTTTTT | CASSNKGNTGELFF
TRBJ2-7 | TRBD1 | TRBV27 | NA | TGTGCCAGCAGGACAGGGGTAGGAGAGCAGTACTTC | CASRTGVGEQYF
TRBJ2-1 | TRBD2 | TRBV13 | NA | TGTGCCAGCAGCTTAGCTCCTAGCGGGTTTGACAATGAGCAGTTCTTC | CASSLAPSGFDNEQFF
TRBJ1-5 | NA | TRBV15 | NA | TGTGCCACCAGCAGAAGGGACGGCTACAATCAGCCCCAGCATTTT | CATSRRDGYNQPQHF
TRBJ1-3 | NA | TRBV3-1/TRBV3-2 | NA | TGTGCCAGCAGCCCTCCGTCGACTGGAAACACCATATATTTT | CASSPPSTGNTIYF
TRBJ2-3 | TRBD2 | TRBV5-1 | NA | TGCGCCAGCAGTCCGGATGGACTAGAGGGTGCAGATACGCAGTATTTT | CASSPDGLEGADTQYF